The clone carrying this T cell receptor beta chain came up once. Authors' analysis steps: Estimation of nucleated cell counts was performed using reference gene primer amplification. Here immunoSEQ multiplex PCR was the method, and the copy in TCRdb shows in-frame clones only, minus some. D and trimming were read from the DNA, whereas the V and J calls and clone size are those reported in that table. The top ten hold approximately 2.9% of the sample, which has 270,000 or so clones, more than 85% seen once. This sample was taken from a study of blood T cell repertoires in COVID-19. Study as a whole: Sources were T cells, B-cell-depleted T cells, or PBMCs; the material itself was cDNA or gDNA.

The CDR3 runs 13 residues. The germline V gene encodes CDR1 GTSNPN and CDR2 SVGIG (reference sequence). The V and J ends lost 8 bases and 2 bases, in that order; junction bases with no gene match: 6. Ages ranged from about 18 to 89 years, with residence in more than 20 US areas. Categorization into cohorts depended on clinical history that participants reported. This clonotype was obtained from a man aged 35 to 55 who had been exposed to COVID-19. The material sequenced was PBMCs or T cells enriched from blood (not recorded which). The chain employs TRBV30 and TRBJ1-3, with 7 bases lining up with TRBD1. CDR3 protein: CAASTGAGNTIYF. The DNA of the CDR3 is TGTGCCGCCTCAACAGGGGCTGGAAACACCATATATTTT.